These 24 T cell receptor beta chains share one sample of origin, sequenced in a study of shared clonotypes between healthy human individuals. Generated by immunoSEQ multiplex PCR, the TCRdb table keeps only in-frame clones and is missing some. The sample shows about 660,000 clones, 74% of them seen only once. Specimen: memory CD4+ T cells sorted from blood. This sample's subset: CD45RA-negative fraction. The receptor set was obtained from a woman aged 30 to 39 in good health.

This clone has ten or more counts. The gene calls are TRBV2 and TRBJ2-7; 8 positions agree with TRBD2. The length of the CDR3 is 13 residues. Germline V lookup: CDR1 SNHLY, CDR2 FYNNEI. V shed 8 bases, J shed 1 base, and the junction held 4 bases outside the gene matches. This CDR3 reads CASSRLASYEQYF. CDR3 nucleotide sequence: TGTGCCAGCTCGAGACTAGCGTCCTACGAGCAGTACTTC.

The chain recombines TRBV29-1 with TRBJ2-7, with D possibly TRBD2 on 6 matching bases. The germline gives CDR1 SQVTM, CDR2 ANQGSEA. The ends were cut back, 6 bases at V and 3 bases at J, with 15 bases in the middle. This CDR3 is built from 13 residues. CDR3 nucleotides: TGCAGCGTCGCTGGAGGGAGCGGCTACGAGCAGTACTTC. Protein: CSVAGGSGYEQYF.

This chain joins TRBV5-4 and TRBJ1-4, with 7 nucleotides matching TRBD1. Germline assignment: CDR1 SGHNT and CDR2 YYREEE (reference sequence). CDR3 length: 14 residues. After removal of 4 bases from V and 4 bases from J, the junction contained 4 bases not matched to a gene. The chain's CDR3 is CASSQGQYNEKLFF. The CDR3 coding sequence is TGTGCCAGCAGCCAGGGACAGTATAATGAAAAACTGTTTTTT.

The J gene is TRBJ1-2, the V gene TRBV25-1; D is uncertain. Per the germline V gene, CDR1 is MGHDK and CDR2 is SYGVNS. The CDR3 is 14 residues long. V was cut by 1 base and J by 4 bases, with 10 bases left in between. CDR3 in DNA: TGTGCCAGCAGTGAATTTAACAGACCCTATGGCTACACCTTC. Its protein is CASSEFNRPYGYTF.

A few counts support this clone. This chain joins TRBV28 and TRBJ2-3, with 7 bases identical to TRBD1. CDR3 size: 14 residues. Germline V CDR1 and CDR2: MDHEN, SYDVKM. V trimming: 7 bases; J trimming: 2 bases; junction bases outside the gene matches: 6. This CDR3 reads CASNWDSPTDTQYF. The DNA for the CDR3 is TGTGCCAGCAATTGGGACAGTCCCACAGATACGCAGTATTTT.

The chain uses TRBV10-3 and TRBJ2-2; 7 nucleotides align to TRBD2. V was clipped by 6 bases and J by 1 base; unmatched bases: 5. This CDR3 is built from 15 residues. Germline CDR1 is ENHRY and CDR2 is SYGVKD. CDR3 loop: CAIRSASGNTGELFF. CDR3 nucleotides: TGTGCCATCAGATCCGCTAGCGGGAACACCGGGGAGCTGTTTTTT.

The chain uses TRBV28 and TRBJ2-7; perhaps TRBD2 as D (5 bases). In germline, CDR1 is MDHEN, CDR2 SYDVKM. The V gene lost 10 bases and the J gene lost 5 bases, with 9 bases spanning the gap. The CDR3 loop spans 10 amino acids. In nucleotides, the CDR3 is TGTGCCACCGGGAACCACGAGCAGTACTTC. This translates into CATGNHEQYF.

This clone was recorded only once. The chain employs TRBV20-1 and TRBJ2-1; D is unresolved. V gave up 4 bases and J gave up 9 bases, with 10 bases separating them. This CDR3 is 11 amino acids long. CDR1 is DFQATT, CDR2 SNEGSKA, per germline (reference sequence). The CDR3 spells CSAKRRGEQFF. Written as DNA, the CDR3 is TGCAGTGCTAAAAGACGTGGTGAGCAGTTCTTC.

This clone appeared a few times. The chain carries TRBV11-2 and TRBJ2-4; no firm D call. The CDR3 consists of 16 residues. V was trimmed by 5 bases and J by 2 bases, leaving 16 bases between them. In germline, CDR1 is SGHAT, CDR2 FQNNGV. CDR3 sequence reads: CASSQEDRWTKNIQYF. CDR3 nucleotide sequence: TGTGCCAGCAGCCAAGAGGATCGATGGACCAAAAACATTCAGTACTTC.

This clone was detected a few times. The CDR3 coding sequence is TGTGCCAGCAGTCCGTCCTCCGGGACAGGGGTTCCTATGCAAGAGACCCAGTACTTC. It specifies CASSPSSGTGVPMQETQYF. The chain joins TRBV28 to TRBJ2-5; 10 bases match TRBD1. J lost 2 bases, V lost 5 bases, and 17 bases had no gene match. Germline-derived CDR1 and CDR2 are MDHEN and SYDVKM. There are 19 residues in the CDR3. The full variable domain, its missing parts supplied by reference TRBV28 and TRBJ2-5, is DVKVTQSSRYLVKRTGEKVFLECVQDMDHENMFWYRQDPGLGLRLIYFSYDVKMKEKGDIPEGYSVSREKKERFSLILESASTNQTSMYLCASSPSSGTGVPMQETQYFGPGTRLLVL.

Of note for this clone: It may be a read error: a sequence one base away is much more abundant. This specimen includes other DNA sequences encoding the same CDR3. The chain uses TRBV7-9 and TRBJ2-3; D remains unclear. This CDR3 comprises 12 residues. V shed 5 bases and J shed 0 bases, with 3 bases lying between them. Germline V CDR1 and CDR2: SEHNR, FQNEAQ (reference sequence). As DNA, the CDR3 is TGTGCCAGCAGCCGGAGCACAGATACGCAGTATTTT. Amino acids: CASSRSTDTQYF.

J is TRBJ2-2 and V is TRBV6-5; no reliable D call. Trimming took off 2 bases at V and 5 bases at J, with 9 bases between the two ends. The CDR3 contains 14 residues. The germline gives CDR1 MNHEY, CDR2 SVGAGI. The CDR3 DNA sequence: TGTGCCAGCAGTTACAGTCCTAGGACCGGGGAGCTGTTTTTT. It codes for CASSYSPRTGELFF.

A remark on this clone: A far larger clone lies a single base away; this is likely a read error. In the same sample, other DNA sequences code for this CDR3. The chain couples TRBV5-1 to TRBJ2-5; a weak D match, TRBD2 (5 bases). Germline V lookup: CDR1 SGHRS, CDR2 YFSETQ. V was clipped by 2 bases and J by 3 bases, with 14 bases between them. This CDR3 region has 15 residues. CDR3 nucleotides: TGCGCCAGCAGCTTTACGAGCGGAAGGGAAGAGACCCAGTACTTC. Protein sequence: CASSFTSGREETQYF.

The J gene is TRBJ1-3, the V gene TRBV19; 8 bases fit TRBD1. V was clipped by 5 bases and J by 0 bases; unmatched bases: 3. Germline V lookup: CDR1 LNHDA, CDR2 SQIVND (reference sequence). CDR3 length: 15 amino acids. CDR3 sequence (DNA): TGTGCCAGTAGTTTGGGACAGGCCTCTGGAAACACCATATATTTT. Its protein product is CASSLGQASGNTIYF. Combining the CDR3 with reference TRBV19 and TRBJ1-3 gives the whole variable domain DGGITQSPKYLFRKEGQNVTLSCEQNLNHDAMYWYRQDPGQGLRLIYYSQIVNDFQKGDIAEGYSVSREKKESFPLTVTSAQKNPTAFYLCASSLGQASGNTIYFGEGSWLTVV.

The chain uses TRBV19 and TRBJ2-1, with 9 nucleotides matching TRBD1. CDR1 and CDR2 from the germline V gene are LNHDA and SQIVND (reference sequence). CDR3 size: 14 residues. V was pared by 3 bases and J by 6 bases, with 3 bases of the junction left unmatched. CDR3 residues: CASSMGQGRNEQFF. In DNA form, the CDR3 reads TGTGCCAGTAGTATGGGACAGGGTCGCAATGAGCAGTTCTTC.

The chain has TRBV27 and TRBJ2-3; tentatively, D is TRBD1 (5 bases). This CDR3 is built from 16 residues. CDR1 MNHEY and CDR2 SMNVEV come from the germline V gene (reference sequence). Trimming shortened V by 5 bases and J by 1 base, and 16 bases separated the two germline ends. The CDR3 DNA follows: TGTGCCAGCAGTAACATCCAGGGTATCGGCACAGATACGCAGTATTTT. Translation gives CASSNIQGIGTDTQYF.

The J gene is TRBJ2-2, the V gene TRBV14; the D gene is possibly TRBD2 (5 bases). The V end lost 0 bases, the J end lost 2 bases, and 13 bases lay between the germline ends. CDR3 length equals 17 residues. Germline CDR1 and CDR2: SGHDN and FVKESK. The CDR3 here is CASSQDLRTSNTGELFF. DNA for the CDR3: TGTGCCAGCAGCCAAGATCTGAGAACTAGTAACACCGGGGAGCTGTTTTTT. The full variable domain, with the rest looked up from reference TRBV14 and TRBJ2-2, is EAGVTQFPSHSVIEKGQTVTLRCDPISGHDNLYWYRRVMGKEIKFLLHFVKESKQDESGMPNNRFLAERTGGTYSTLKVQPAELEDSGVYFCASSQDLRTSNTGELFFGEGSRLTVL.

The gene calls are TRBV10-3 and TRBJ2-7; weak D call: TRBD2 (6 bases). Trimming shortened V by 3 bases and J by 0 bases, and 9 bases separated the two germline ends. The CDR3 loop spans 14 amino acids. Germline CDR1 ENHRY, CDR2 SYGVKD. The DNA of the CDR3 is TGTGCCATCAGTGACTGGACTACCTCCTACGAGCAGTACTTC. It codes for CAISDWTTSYEQYF.

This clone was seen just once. The CDR3 loop reads CASSKRQGGNEQFF. The DNA for the CDR3 is TGTGCCAGCAGCAAACGGCAGGGAGGGAATGAGCAGTTCTTC. The chain is built from TRBV21-1 and TRBJ2-1; the table's D call, TRBD2, was not checked against the DNA. TRBV21-1 is labeled a pseudogene. The CDR3 length is 14 residues.

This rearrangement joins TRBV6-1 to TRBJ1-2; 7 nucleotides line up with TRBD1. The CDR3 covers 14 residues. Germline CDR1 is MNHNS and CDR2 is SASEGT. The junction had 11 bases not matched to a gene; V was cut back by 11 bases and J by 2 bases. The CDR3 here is CALRWTGRNYGYTF. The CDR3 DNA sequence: TGTGCCCTTAGATGGACAGGACGGAACTATGGCTACACCTTC.

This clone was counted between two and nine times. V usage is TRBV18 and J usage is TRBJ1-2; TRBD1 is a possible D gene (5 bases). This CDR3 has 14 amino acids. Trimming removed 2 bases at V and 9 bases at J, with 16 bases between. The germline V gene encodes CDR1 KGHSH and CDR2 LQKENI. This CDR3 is CASSPGGTDGSYTF. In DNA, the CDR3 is TGTGCCAGCTCACCAGGAGGGACGGACGGAAGCTACACCTTC.

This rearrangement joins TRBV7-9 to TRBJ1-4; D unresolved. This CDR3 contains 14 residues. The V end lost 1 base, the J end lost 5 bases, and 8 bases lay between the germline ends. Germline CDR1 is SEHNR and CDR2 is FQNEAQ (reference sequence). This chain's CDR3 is CASSLGQANEKLFF. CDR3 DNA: TGTGCCAGCAGCTTAGGTCAGGCGAATGAAAAACTGTTTTTT.

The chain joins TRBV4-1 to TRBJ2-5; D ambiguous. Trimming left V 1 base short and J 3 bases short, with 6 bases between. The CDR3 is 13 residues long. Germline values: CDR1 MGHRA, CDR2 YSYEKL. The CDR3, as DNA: TGCGCCAGCAGCCAAGGGCAGGAAGAGACCCAGTACTTC. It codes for CASSQGQEETQYF.

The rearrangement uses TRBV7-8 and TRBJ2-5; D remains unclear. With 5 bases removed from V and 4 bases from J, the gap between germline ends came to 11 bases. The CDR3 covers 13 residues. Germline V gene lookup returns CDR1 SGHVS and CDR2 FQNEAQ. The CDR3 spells CASSRVRIETQYF. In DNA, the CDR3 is TGTGCCAGCAGCCGGGTCCGGATAGAGACCCAGTACTTC.